A selection of T cell receptor beta chains follows, all from one sample in a study of OX40 agonist ivuxolimab in advanced cancers. Data came from immunoSEQ multiplex PCR; TCRdb stores just in-frame clones and leaves some out. The sample holds under 25,000 clones; approximately 82% are singletons and the top ten take roughly 25%. The starting material was CD4+ or CD8+ T cells sorted from blood, obtained in a trial of the OX40 agonist ivuxolimab. All receptors derive from an adult with an advanced solid tumor such as melanoma, head and neck, liver or kidney cancer. The CDR3 runs from the conserved cysteine through the conserved F or W. A D gene is named only where the DNA matches it firmly. Only some rows state a clone size, as once, few, many or a class for expanded clones.

TRBV19	few	TRBJ2-1	TRBD2	TGTGCCAGTAGTGATACTAGCGGGGTTAACAATGAGCAGTTCTTC	CASSDTSGVNNEQFF
TRBV7-8	NA	TRBJ2-7	NA	TGTGCCAGCAGCCCTACGGTAACGAGAAGTGATTACGAGCAGTACTTC	CASSPTVTRSDYEQYF
TRBV11-2	NA	TRBJ2-1	TRBD2	TGTGCCAGCAGCTTAATCCTAGCGGCCCTTTACAATGAGCAGTTCTTC	CASSLILAALYNEQFF
TRBV7-9	few	TRBJ2-7	NA	TGTGCCAGCAGCCCCTGGAATGACGAGCAGTACTTC	CASSPWNDEQYF
TRBV7-9	NA	TRBJ1-5	TRBD1	TGTGCCAGCAGCCCGACAGGGGTGTTTATGCAGCCCCAGCATTTT	CASSPTGVFMQPQHF
TRBV4-1	NA	TRBJ2-2	TRBD2	TGCGCCAGCAGCCACCCCAGGGTAGCGGGAGGGCCGAGAACCGGGGAGCTGTTTTTT	CASSHPRVAGGPRTGELFF
TRBV4-1	NA	TRBJ2-7	NA	TGCGCCAGCAGCCAAGATCCCCTAGCTGACGAGCAGTACTTC	CASSQDPLADEQYF
TRBV29-1	NA	TRBJ2-7	TRBD1	TGCAGCGTTGAGACCGGGACAGAGGCCTACGAGCAGTACTTC	CSVETGTEAYEQYF
TRBV4-1	NA	TRBJ1-1	TRBD1	TGCGCCAGCAGCCATGCCGGGACAGGGGGTAAGAGGGGTACTGAAGCTTTCTTT	CASSHAGTGGKRGTEAFF
TRBV28	once	TRBJ2-7	TRBD2	TGTGCCAGCAGTACGTTGGGGTTGTTGGGCGGGAGGGGTTACGAGCAGTACTTC	CASSTLGLLGGRGYEQYF
TRBV5-1	NA	TRBJ2-3	NA	TGCGCCAGCAGCTTGGGCGGGACCGGGGCAGATACGCAGTATTTT	CASSLGGTGADTQYF
TRBV4-1	NA	TRBJ2-2	TRBD2	TGCGCCAGCAGCCACCCGGGGGGCGGGGAGCTGTTTTTT	CASSHPGGGELFF
TRBV6-5	once	TRBJ1-6	NA	TGTGCCAGCAGTTACCGTTCCGGTCCACCCCTCCACTTT	CASSYRSGPPLHF
TRBV4-1	NA	TRBJ2-7	NA	TGCGCCAGCAGCCAAGAACCCGGAGCCCCGGGGGAGCAGTACTTC	CASSQEPGAPGEQYF
TRBV4-1	NA	TRBJ2-5	NA	TGCGCCAGCAGCCAAGTATACGGGAGAGCCCAAGAGACCCAGTACTTC	CASSQVYGRAQETQYF
TRBV7-2	NA	TRBJ2-7	TRBD2	TGTGCCAGCAGCCGGAGGGCGGGACTAGTGGCCGAGCAGTACTTC	CASSRRAGLVAEQYF
TRBV27	medium-sized	TRBJ2-1	TRBD2	TGTGCCAGCAGTCCCCAATACTCTAGCGGAGAATACAATGAGCAGTTCTTC	CASSPQYSSGEYNEQFF
TRBV27	NA	TRBJ2-1	NA	TGTGCCAGCAGTCCGTCGACAGAGGGTGAGCAGTTCTTC	CASSPSTEGEQFF
TRBV6-5	NA	TRBJ1-1	NA	TGTGCCAGCACTTACCACACTGAAGCTTTCTTT	CASTYHTEAFF
TRBV7-8	NA	TRBJ1-2	NA	TGTGCCAGCAGCTCCCCAGCAGGGGACCAAAAGGGCTACACCTTC	CASSSPAGDQKGYTF
TRBV30	NA	TRBJ2-7	NA	TGTGCCTGGATAGGTCCGGCTCAGGATAACTACGAGCAGTACTTC	CAWIGPAQDNYEQYF
TRBV28	NA	TRBJ2-1	NA	TGTGCCAGCAGGCAAGACGCGTCTACCTACAATGAGCAGTTCTTC	CASRQDASTYNEQFF
TRBV5-4	NA	TRBJ1-2	NA	TGTGCCAGCAGCTTGGTGGCCTCTAACTATGGCTACACCTTC	CASSLVASNYGYTF
TRBV15	NA	TRBJ2-1	TRBD2	TGTGCCACCAGCAGGCTAGCGGGACCCAATGAGCAGTTCTTC	CATSRLAGPNEQFF
TRBV27	NA	TRBJ1-2	TRBD1	TGTGCCAGCAGACAGACAGGGGAGGTCTATGGCTACACCTTC	CASRQTGEVYGYTF
TRBV6-1	NA	TRBJ1-4	TRBD1	TGTGCCAGCAGTACGACAGGGGAGTTTGAAAAACTGTTTTTT	CASSTTGEFEKLFF
TRBV6-5	NA	TRBJ2-3	TRBD2	TGTGCCAGCACCAGACTAGCGGGAGGAACAGATACGCAGTATTTT	CASTRLAGGTDTQYF
TRBV14	NA	TRBJ2-7	NA	TGTGCCAGCAGCCAAACGGGGGCAGGGTACGAGCAGTACTTC	CASSQTGAGYEQYF
TRBV7-7	NA	TRBJ2-5	NA	TGTGCTAGCAGCTTAGAGCCTGGAGGGGCCGAGACCCAGTACTTC	CASSLEPGGAETQYF